Listed below are T cell receptor beta chains from one sample, sequenced in a study of blood T cell repertoires in COVID-19. The table came from immunoSEQ multiplex PCR; TCRdb's copy has only in-frame clones and leaves some out. The sample yields about 400,000 clones, around 89% seen once. Sequenced sample: PBMCs or T cells enriched from blood (not recorded which). The origin of the receptors is a woman in her 30s with acute COVID-19. Both conserved end residues are part of each CDR3. The order of the fields is J gene, clone size, D gene, V gene, CDR3 DNA, CDR3 protein. A D gene is named only where the DNA matches it firmly. Rows may omit the clone size; those that give it use once, few, many or a size class.

>TRBJ2-7|few|.|TRBV2
TGTGCCAGCAGTAGAACACAGACGAGCTCCTACGAGCAGTACTTC
CASSRTQTSSYEQYF
>TRBJ1-1|.|TRBD1|TRBV7-6
TGTGCCAGCAGCCCGGGACAGAAGAACACTGAAGCTTTCTTT
CASSPGQKNTEAFF
>TRBJ1-2|.|.|TRBV21-1
TGTGCCACCGTGTGGGGGGGCTATGGCTACACCTTC
CATVWGGYGYTF
>TRBJ2-4|.|.|TRBV18
TGTGCCAGCTCACCACCTAGGACAGTAGCCAAAAACATTCAGTACTTC
CASSPPRTVAKNIQYF
>TRBJ1-1|.|.|TRBV9
TGTGCCAGCAGCGTAGCAGGGAACACTGAAGCTTTCTTT
CASSVAGNTEAFF
>TRBJ1-1|.|.|TRBV11-1
TGTGCCAGCAGCTACAGGGTTACTGAAGCTTTCTTT
CASSYRVTEAFF
>TRBJ1-4|.|.|TRBV28
TGTGCCAGCAGTTTCGAACAGAGACATGAAAAACTGTTTTTT
CASSFEQRHEKLFF
>TRBJ1-2|once|.|TRBV6-5
TGTGCCAGCAGTTACTCGGGGGAGGGGTACACCTTC
CASSYSGEGYTF
>TRBJ2-5|.|TRBD2|TRBV7-9
TGTGCCAGCAGCCCCCGGACGGGAGGAGAGACCCAGTACTTC
CASSPRTGGETQYF
>TRBJ2-7|.|.|TRBV6-5
TGTGCCAGCAGTACAACGGAGCGAGAGCAGTACTTC
CASSTTEREQYF
>TRBJ2-7|.|.|TRBV12-3/TRBV12-4
TGTGCCAGCAGCAGACAGTACTCCTACGAGCAGTACTTC
CASSRQYSYEQYF
>TRBJ2-1|once|TRBD2|TRBV30
TGTGCCTGGACGAGGCGGGGGGGCAATGAGCAGTTCTTC
CAWTRRGGNEQFF
>TRBJ2-5|.|.|TRBV4-1
TGCGCCAGCAGCATAGCCAGCTTTCAAGAGACCCAGTACTTC
CASSIASFQETQYF
>TRBJ1-6|.|TRBD1|TRBV7-3
TGTGCCAGCAGTTTAACCGGGACAGACACTTCACCCCTCCACTTT
CASSLTGTDTSPLHF
>TRBJ2-1|.|TRBD2|TRBV11-2
TGTGCCAGCAGCCTCCGTCCTCTAGCGGGGGGTGACAATGAGCAGTTCTTC
CASSLRPLAGGDNEQFF
>TRBJ1-2|.|.|TRBV29-1
TGCAGCGTTGAAGGAGGGGAGGATGGCTACACCTTC
CSVEGGEDGYTF
>TRBJ2-2|.|.|TRBV5-1
TGCGCCAGCAGCGCTATCCTAACAGGGACCGGGGAGCTGTTTTTT
CASSAILTGTGELFF
>TRBJ2-7|.|TRBD2|TRBV12-3/TRBV12-4
TGTGCCAGCAGTTTAACTAGCGCCCACGAGCAGTACTTC
CASSLTSAHEQYF
>TRBJ2-7|.|.|TRBV7-8
TGTGCCAGCAGCTTAAGTTCGCGATTCTACGAGCAGTACTTC
CASSLSSRFYEQYF
>TRBJ1-2|.|.|TRBV7-8
TGTGCCAGCAGCCCACAGTCTAAGGAAACTAACTATGGCTACACCTTC
CASSPQSKETNYGYTF
>TRBJ1-5|once|.|TRBV5-6
TGTGCCAGCAGCTTGGTCCGGGGGACGATGGGCAATCAGCCCCAGCATTTT
CASSLVRGTMGNQPQHF
>TRBJ2-7|.|.|TRBV29-1
TGCAGCGTAGGACAGTCCTACGAGCAGTACTTC
CSVGQSYEQYF
>TRBJ2-5|.|TRBD1|TRBV12-3/TRBV12-4
TGTGCCAGCAGGCCGGGACAGCAAGAGACCCAGTACTTC
CASRPGQQETQYF
>TRBJ1-1|.|TRBD1|TRBV7-9
TGTGCCAGCAGCCCCGACAGGGGGCCTTGGAACACTGAAGCTTTCTTT
CASSPDRGPWNTEAFF
>TRBJ1-1|.|.|TRBV2
TGTGCCAGCAGTGTGAACAGGGACACTGAAGCTTTCTTT
CASSVNRDTEAFF
>TRBJ1-5|.|.|TRBV5-8
TGTGCCAGCAGCTTGATAGAGAGGAGGCAGCCCCAGCATTTT
CASSLIERRQPQHF
>TRBJ1-5|.|.|TRBV20-1
TGCAGTGCAAGTGCAGGCAATCAGCCCCAGCATTTT
CSASAGNQPQHF
>TRBJ1-2|.|TRBD1|TRBV6-5
TGTGCCAGCAGTTACTCGATCCTGACAGGGGGCCATGGCTACACCTTC
CASSYSILTGGHGYTF
>TRBJ2-5|.|.|TRBV3-1/TRBV3-2
TGTGCCAGCAGCCAAGAATCACTCACCCCGGAGACCCAGTACTTC
CASSQESLTPETQYF
>TRBJ1-4|once|TRBD1|TRBV25-1
TGTGCCAGCAGTGAGTTGGGGACAGGGGGAAAACTGTTTTTT
CASSELGTGGKLFF
>TRBJ1-1|.|.|TRBV28
TGTGCCAGCAGTTTATGGGGGGGGGAAGCTTTCTTT
CASSLWGGEAFF